This TCR beta chain appears in the sequencing data of a study of blood T cell repertoires in COVID-19. Across the study: From the United States, Italy and Spain came samples of acute and convalescent COVID-19. PBMCs, B-cell-depleted T cells, or T cells were the source of the cDNA or gDNA that made up the material.

This clone was picked up one time. Authors' methods: Amplified reference gene primers provided the basis for estimating nucleated cell counts. Profiled with immunoSEQ multiplex PCR; TCRdb holds only in-frame clones, not every one. V and J calls and clone size follow that table, whereas D and trimming were derived from the DNA. This table holds 130,000 or so clones, about 88% found once. Source material: peripheral blood. The receptor was derived from an elderly woman with acute or convalescent COVID-19.

The CDR3 DNA is TGTGCCAGCAGACGGGACAGAAACACCGGGGAGCTGTTTTTT. Residues: CASRRDRNTGELFF. This sequence joins TRBV2 and TRBJ2-2; TRBD1 matches 7 bases. Trimming removed 6 bases from V and 2 bases from J; junction bases left unmatched: 3. This CDR3 contains 14 residues. Germline values: CDR1 SNHLY, CDR2 FYNNEI.